A single sample gave rise to the 10 T cell receptor beta chains below, sequenced in a study of beta chain features in type 1 diabetes (dated by TCRdb to the late 2010s). Overall study results and their limits: In all four CD4+ subsets, TCRB CDR3 length was moderately but significantly shorter in type 1 diabetes patients.

The library was made by the immunoSEQ multiplex PCR assay. All of the isolated RNA was reverse transcribed with the High Capacity cDNA Reverse Transcription Kit, so expressed TCRB transcripts were sequenced. TCRdb retrieved this table from immuneACCESS and kept in-frame rearrangements only. Not all clones are present; in checked studies, unresolved V genes account for under half, and no reason is known for the remainder. For this sample the table gives 200,000 to 300,000 clones, of which roughly 22% were detected only once. Less than 0.03% of the sample belongs to the ten largest clones. These TCRs are of unknown antigen specificity. Sequencing was performed on naive CD4+ T cells from blood. Reading the label with the study, this specimen's cell subset or site is: true naive CD4+ T cells. The receptors stem from a woman in her thirties or forties with type 1 diabetes.

The chain is built from TRBV11-1 and TRBJ2-1; TRBD2 aligns across 7 bases. Germline loops: CDR1 SGHAT, CDR2 FQDESV (reference sequence). This CDR3 comprises 16 residues. V lost 2 bases and J lost 9; bases outside the gene matches: 13. CDR3 residues: CASSLMASGLTGEQFF. CDR3 in DNA: TGTGCCAGCAGCTTAATGGCTAGCGGCCTTACTGGTGAGCAGTTCTTC.

This clone showed up just a few times. The gene calls are TRBV7-3 and TRBJ1-1; a possible D gene is TRBD1 (6 bases). CDR1 and CDR2 (germline): SGHTA, FQGTGA. V dropped 0 bases and J dropped 4 bases, with 12 bases sitting between them. CDR3 length: 15 amino acids. DNA for the CDR3: TGTGCCAGCAGCTTAACGGGGGCGGTGAGCACTGAAGCTTTCTTT. It codes for CASSLTGAVSTEAFF.

In this sample, this clone turned up a few times. V usage is TRBV9 and J usage is TRBJ2-7; 11 bases agree with TRBD1. Germline trimming cut 3 bases from V and 4 bases from J; bases unmatched to any gene: 12. Germline-derived CDR1 and CDR2 are SGDLS and YYNGEE. This CDR3 has 17 residues. As DNA, the CDR3 is TGTGCCAGCAGCGAGTCCTCCGGACAGGGGGCTAGTTACGAGCAGTACTTC. This sequence encodes CASSESSGQGASYEQYF.

This clone was recorded a few times. The chain carries TRBV28 and TRBJ2-5; 7 bases are shared with TRBD1. Trimming cost V 10 bases and J 7 bases; bases outside gene matches: 3. In germline, CDR1 is MDHEN, CDR2 SYDVKM. The CDR3 is 10 amino acids. CDR3 sequence: CATAGGTQYF. The DNA of the CDR3 is TGTGCCACGGCAGGGGGGACCCAGTACTTC.

The genes are TRBV4-3 and TRBJ1-2, with D perhaps TRBD1 (6 bases). The CDR3 runs to 15 residues. Germline V gene data show CDR1 as LGHNA and CDR2 as YSLEER. V was cut by 0 bases and J by 4 bases, with 12 bases left in between. The CDR3 here is CASSQDGQGSYGYTF. The CDR3 nucleotides read TGCGCCAGCAGCCAAGATGGGCAGGGGAGCTATGGCTACACCTTC.

The chain has TRBV28 and TRBJ2-7; 11 bases align to TRBD2. Looked up from germline, CDR1 is MDHEN and CDR2 is SYDVKM. J gave up 4 bases and V 8 bases, and 4 bases lay outside the gene matches. The CDR3 is 13 residues long. In DNA, the CDR3 is TGTGCCAGCGGGACTAGCGGATATTACGAGCAGTACTTC. It translates to CASGTSGYYEQYF.

V is TRBV30 and J is TRBJ2-1, with 13 bases aligning to TRBD2. The CDR3 runs 15 residues. Germline trimming cut 0 bases from V and 6 bases from J; bases unmatched to any gene: 2. Germline V CDR1 and CDR2: GTSNPN, SVGIG (reference sequence). CDR3 region: CAWSVGLAGVNEQFF. The CDR3 coding sequence is TGTGCCTGGAGTGTAGGACTAGCGGGAGTCAATGAGCAGTTCTTC.

V gene TRBV21-1 combines with J gene TRBJ2-7; the D call TRBD1 from the table was never checked on the DNA. TRBV21-1 is a listed pseudogene. CDR3 length: 15 residues. As DNA, the CDR3 is TGTGCCAGCAGCAAAGTGGCAGGGTTGTCCTACGAGCAGTACTTC. Amino acid sequence: CASSKVAGLSYEQYF.

This clone has more than one count but fewer than ten. V is TRBV7-8 and J is TRBJ2-4, with TRBD2 as a possible D gene (5 bases). The V and J ends lost 8 bases and 5 bases respectively, with 13 bases between them. Germline CDR1 SGHVS, CDR2 FQNEAQ. The CDR3 contains 13 residues. CDR3 coding DNA: TGTGCCAGCCGAACCTACGGGGAAAACATTCAGTACTTC. This codes for CASRTYGENIQYF.

This clone was found a few times. The V call is TRBV2, the J call TRBJ2-3, with 7 bases matching TRBD2. Germline lookup yields CDR1 SNHLY and CDR2 FYNNEI. CDR3 length: 15 residues. The ends lost 6 bases at V and 4 bases at J; junction bases unmatched: 10. The CDR3 DNA reads TGTGCCAGCAGCATCGGACTAGTAGGCGCAGATACGCAGTATTTT. As protein: CASSIGLVGADTQYF. The full variable domain, with the rest looked up from reference TRBV2 and TRBJ2-3, is EPEVTQTPSHQVTQMGQEVILRCVPISNHLYFYWYRQILGQKVEFLVSFYNNEISEKSEIFDDQFSVERPDGSNFTLKIRSTKLEDSAMYFCASSIGLVGADTQYFGPGTRLTVL.